This T cell receptor (beta chain) was identified during a study of neurological immune-mediated disorders (dated by TCRdb to about 2019). Concerning the study at large: Among the approximately 34 multiple sclerosis patients, relapsing-remitting MS was present in 31 and secondary progressive MS was present in 3. The study compared peripheral blood TCR-beta repertoires of HTLV-I-associated myelopathy (HAM/TSP) patients, multiple sclerosis patients and healthy controls using UMI-based sequencing. Alongside PBMC samples, the set of some 98 TCR-beta libraries contained longitudinal samples, technical triplicates, and paired CD4+ and CD8+ T-cell subsets that had been sorted. The cohort was made up of about 66 subjects, consisting of some 15 HAM/TSP patients, roughly 35 multiple sclerosis patients and 20 healthy controls. Study-wide conclusions, independent of this receptor: Across subjects, expanded clones never shared an identical CDR3 amino acid sequence, which suggests that the TCR-beta repertoires in every group were private. No clinical or MRI features were associated with the MS cluster, and the authors said that larger cohorts are needed. TCR clonal expansion was highest in HAM/TSP patients and lowest in MS patients, with MS patients falling below even healthy controls. In phylogenetic analysis, the repertoires of 18 of 34 MS patients grouped into a cluster of related CDR3 sequences, which suggests a possible signature at the repertoire level.

This clonotype was seen only a few times. The antigen it binds to is not known. Base qualities are not recorded, but no much larger clone differs from it by a single base. Via the germline V gene (reference sequence), CDR1 is MNHEY and CDR2 SMNVEV. The germline V end is reduced by 4 bases and the J end by 5 bases; junction bases left unmatched: 9. The CDR3 measures 15 amino acids from cysteine to phenylalanine. The kept DNA is CDR3 alone, 45 bases in frame from the first base. For the unsorted PBMC libraries, 2 million PBMCs were stored in RNAlater at -80 degrees C until RNA extraction and were used to generate the libraries. Multiple sclerosis patients were enrolled in a US clinical protocol evaluating disease progression by magnetic resonance imaging. PBMCs were separated from peripheral blood using Ficoll-Hypaque density gradient centrifugation and then cryopreserved in liquid nitrogen. cDNA was synthesized by template-switch 5'RACE using a primer carrying a 10-nucleotide random unique molecular identifier by which each TCR transcript was tagged. Every sequencing run covered 15-18 subjects and yielded more than 160 million TCR-beta sequences. The RNeasy kit was used to extract total RNA. The KAPA Real-time Library Amplification kit was used to amplify TCR-beta VDJ regions with primers targeting the TCR constant region and the 5'RACE anchor. Sample indexes and Illumina adaptors were added in a first PCR, after which library yield was increased in a second PCR. After purification with Ampure beads, the TCR product of roughly 650 bp was size-selected on a 2% E-gel SizeSelection system. Before pooling, library quality was checked on a Bioanalyzer, concentration was measured with Qubit, and libraries were quantified with the Kapa Library Quantification kit. An Illumina HiSeq 2500 was used to sequence the libraries paired-end at 2 x 150 bp. To increase sequence diversity, about 23-30% phiX was spiked into each library pool. In the original analysis: The UMI-based MiGEC pipeline processed quality-filtered reads and removed over 75% of raw TCR sequences during error correction. IMGT germline references were used for alignment of VDJ genes, and clonotypes were defined by a unique CDR3 amino acid sequence together with V-J genes. Clonal expansion, Shannon diversity and CDR3 relatedness (CalcPairwiseDistances, ClusterSamples) were evaluated with VDJtools, and phylogenetic trees were built with CLCbio workbench. Using coefficient-of-variation modelling across technical triplicates, the study counted a clone as expanded if it had at least 8 unique UMIs. TCRdb took the public reads, trimmed them with fastp at Q25, ran MiXCR for clone calling and kept in-frame beta chains. When rows share a CDR3 protein, they turn into one entry using the most common DNA and genes. TCRdb assigned the V and J calls; the authors' analysis was not used. This sample has about 55,000 distinct CDR3 sequences in its table, and less than 5% of those were observed once. The ten largest account for 2.9% of the sample.

The chain links TRBV27 with TRBJ2-5, with 8 junctional bases fitting TRBD2. Input material: PBMCs. The origin of this receptor is a man aged 45-65 years with multiple sclerosis. The encoded CDR3 is CASSYSGGLGETQYF. The DNA sequence is given as TGTGCCAGCAGTTACAGCGGGGGCCTCGGGGAGACCCAGTACTTC.